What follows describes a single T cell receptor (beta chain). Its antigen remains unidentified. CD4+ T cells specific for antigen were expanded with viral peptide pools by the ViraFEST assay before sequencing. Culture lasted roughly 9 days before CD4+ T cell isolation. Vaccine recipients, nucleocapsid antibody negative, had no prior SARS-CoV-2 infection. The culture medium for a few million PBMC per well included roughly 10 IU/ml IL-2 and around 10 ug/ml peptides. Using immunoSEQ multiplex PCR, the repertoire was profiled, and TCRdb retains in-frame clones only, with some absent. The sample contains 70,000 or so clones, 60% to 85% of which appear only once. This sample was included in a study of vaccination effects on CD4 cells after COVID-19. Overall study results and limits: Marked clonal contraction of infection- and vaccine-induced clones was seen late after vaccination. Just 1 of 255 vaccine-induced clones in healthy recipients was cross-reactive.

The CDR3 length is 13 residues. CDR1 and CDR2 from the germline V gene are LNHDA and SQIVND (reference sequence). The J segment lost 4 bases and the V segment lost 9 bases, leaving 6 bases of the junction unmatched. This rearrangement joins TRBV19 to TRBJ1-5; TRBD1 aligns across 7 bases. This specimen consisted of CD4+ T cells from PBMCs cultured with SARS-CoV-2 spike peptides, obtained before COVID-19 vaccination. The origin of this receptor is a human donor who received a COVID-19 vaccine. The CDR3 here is CASSDRANQPQHF. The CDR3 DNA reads TGTGCCAGCTCCGACAGGGCGAATCAGCCCCAGCATTTT. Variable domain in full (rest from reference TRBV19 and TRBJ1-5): DGGITQSPKYLFRKEGQNVTLSCEQNLNHDAMYWYRQDPGQGLRLIYYSQIVNDFQKGDIAEGYSVSREKKESFPLTVTSAQKNPTAFYLCASSDRANQPQHFGDGTRLSIL.